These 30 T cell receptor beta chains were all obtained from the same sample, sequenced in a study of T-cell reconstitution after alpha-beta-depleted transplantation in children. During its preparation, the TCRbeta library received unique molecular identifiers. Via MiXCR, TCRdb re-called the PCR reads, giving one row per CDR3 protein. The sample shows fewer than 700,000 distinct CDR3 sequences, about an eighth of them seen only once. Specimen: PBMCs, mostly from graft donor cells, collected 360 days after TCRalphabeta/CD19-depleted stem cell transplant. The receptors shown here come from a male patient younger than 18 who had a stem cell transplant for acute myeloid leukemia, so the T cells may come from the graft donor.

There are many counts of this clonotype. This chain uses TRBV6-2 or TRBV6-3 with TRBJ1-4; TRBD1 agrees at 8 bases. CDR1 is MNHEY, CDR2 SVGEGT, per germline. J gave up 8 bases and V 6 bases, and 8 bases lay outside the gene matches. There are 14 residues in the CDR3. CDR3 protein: CASRWTGSNEKLFF. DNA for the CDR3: TGTGCCAGCAGATGGACAGGGAGCAACGAAAAACTGTTTTTT.

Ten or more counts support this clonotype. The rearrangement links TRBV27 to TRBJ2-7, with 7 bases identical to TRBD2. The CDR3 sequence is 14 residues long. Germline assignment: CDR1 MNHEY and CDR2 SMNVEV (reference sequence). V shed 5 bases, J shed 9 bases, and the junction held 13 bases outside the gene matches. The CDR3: CASSAYSGYLLQYF. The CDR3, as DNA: TGTGCCAGCAGTGCCTATAGCGGGTACCTACTGCAGTACTTC.

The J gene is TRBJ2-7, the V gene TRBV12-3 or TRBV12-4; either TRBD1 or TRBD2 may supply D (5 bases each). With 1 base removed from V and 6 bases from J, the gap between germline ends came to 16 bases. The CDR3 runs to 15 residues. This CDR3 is CASSLGGTHPGEQYF. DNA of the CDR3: TGTGCCAGCAGTTTAGGAGGGACCCATCCCGGCGAGCAGTACTTC.

The CDR3 is CASSLPPRRAASSYNEQFF. CDR3 in DNA: TGTGCCAGCAGTTTACCACCTCGTAGAGCGGCGAGCTCCTACAATGAGCAGTTCTTC. The chain combines TRBV12-3 or TRBV12-4 with TRBJ2-1; tentative D call: TRBD2 (5 bases). V was shortened by 2 bases and J by 0 bases, with 20 bases between the two germline ends. The CDR3 covers 19 residues.

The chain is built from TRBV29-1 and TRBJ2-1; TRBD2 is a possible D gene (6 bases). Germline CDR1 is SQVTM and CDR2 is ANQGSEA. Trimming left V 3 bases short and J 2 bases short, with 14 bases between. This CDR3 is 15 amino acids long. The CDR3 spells CSVEGSGEAYNEQFF. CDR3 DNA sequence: TGCAGCGTTGAGGGCTCGGGGGAGGCCTACAATGAGCAGTTCTTC.

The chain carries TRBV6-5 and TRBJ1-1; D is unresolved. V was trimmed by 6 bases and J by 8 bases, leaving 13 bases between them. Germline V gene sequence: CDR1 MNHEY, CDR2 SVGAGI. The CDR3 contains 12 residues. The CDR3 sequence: CASSQPPEEAFF. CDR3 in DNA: TGTGCCAGCAGCCAACCCCCCGAGGAAGCTTTCTTT.

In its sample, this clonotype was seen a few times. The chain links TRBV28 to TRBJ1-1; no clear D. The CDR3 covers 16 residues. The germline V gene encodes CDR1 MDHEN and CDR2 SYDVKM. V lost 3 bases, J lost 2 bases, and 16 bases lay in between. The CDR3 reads CASSFSSRGPNTEAFF. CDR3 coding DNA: TGTGCCAGCAGTTTTAGTTCCAGAGGACCCAACACTGAAGCTTTCTTT.

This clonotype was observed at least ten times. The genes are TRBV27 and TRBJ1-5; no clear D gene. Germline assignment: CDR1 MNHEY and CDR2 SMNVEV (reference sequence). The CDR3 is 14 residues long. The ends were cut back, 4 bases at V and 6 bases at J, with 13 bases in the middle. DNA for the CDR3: TGTGCCAGCAGTTGGTCTTCGGCTGGTCAGCCCCAGCATTTT. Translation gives CASSWSSAGQPQHF.

In nucleotides, the CDR3 is TGTGCCAGCAGCCCCGGGACAGGGCGAAACACCGGGGAGCTGTTTTTT. Its protein product is CASSPGTGRNTGELFF. This chain connects TRBV7-6 to TRBJ2-2, with TRBD1 matching 9 bases. V lost 5 bases to trimming and J lost 2 bases; unmatched junction nucleotides: 6. Germline CDR1 is SGHVS and CDR2 is FNYEAQ. The CDR3 length is 16 residues. The full variable domain, with the rest looked up from reference TRBV7-6 and TRBJ2-2, is GAGVSQSPRYKVTKRGQDVALRCDPISGHVSLYWYRQALGQGPEFLTYFNYEAQQDKSGLPNDRFSAERPEGSISTLTIQRTEQRDSAMYRCASSPGTGRNTGELFFGEGSRLTVL.

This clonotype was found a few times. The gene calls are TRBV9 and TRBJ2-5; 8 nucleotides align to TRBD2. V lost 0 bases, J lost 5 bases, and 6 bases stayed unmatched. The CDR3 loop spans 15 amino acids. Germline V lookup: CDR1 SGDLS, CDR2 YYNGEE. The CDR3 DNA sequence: TGTGCCAGCAGCGTAGGGGGACCGGGGGGGGAGACCCAGTACTTC. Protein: CASSVGGPGGETQYF.

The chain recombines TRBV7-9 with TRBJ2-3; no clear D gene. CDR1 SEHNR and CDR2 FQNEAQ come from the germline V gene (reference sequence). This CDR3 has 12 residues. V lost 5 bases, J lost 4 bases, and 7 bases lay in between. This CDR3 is CASSPNSDTQYF. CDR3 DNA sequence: TGTGCCAGCAGCCCAAATTCAGATACGCAGTATTTT.

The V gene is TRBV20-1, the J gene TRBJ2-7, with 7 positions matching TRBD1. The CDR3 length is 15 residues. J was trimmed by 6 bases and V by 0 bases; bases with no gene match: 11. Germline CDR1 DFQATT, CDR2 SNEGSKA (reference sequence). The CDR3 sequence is CSARDAGTAVREQYF. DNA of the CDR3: TGCAGTGCTAGAGACGCCGGGACAGCCGTCCGCGAGCAGTACTTC.

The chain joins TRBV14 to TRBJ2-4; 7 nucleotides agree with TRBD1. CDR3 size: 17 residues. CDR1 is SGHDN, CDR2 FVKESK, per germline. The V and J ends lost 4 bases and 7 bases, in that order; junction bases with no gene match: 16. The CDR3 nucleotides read TGTGCCAGCAGCCCCGACAGGGAGCGGACCCCTTTTAACATTCAGTACTTC. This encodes CASSPDRERTPFNIQYF. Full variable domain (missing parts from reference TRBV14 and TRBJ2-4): EAGVTQFPSHSVIEKGQTVTLRCDPISGHDNLYWYRRVMGKEIKFLLHFVKESKQDESGMPNNRFLAERTGGTYSTLKVQPAELEDSGVYFCASSPDRERTPFNIQYFGAGTRLSVL.

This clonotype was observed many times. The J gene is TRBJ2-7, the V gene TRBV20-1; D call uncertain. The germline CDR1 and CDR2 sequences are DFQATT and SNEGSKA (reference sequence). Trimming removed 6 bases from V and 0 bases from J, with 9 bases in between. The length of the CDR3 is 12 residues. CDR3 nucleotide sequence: TGCAGTGCCGTACAGTACTCCTACGAGCAGTACTTC. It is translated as CSAVQYSYEQYF.

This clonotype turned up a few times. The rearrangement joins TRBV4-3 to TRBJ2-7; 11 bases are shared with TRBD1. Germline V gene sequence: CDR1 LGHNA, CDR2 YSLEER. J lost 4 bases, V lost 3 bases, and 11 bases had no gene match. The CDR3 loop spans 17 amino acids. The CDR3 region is CASSQILTGTGGYEQYF. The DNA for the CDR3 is TGCGCCAGCAGCCAGATCCTGACCGGGACAGGGGGTTACGAGCAGTACTTC.

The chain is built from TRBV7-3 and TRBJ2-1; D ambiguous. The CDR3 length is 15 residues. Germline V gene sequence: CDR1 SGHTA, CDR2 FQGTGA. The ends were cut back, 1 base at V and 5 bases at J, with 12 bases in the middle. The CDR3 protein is CASSLRSRAHNEQFF. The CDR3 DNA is TGTGCCAGCAGCTTAAGGTCCCGTGCCCACAATGAGCAGTTCTTC.

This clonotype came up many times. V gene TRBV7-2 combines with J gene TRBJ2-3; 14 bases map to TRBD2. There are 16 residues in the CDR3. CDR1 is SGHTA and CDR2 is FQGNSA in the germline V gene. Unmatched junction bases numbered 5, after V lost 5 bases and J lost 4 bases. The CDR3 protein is CASSPAGLAGADTQYF. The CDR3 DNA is TGTGCCAGCAGCCCGGCGGGACTAGCGGGAGCAGATACGCAGTATTTT.

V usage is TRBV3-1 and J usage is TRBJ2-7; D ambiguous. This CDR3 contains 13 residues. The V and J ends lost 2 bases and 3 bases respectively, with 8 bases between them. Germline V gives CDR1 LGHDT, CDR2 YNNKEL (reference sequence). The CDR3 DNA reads TGTGCCAGCAGCCAAAGGGTGCTCTACGAGCAGTACTTC. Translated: CASSQRVLYEQYF.

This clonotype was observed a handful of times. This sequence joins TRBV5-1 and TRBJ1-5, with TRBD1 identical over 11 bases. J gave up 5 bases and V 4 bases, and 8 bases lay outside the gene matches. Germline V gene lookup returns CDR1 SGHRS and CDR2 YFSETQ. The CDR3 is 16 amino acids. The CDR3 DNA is TGCGCCAGCAGCCTGGGACAGGGGGGACCTCATCAGCCCCAGCATTTT. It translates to CASSLGQGGPHQPQHF.

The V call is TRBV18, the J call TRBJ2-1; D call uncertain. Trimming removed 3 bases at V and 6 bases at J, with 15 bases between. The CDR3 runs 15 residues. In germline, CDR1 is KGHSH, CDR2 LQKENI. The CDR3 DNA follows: TGTGCCAGCTCACCGGTTCGTGCGGTTGGCAATGAGCAGTTCTTC. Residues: CASSPVRAVGNEQFF.

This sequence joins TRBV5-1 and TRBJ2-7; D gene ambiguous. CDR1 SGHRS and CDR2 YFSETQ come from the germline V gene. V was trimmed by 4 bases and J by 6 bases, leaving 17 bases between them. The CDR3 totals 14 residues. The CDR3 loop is CASSNLGYDFEQYF. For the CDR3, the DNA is TGCGCCAGCAGCAACTTAGGCTACGACTTCGAGCAGTACTTC.

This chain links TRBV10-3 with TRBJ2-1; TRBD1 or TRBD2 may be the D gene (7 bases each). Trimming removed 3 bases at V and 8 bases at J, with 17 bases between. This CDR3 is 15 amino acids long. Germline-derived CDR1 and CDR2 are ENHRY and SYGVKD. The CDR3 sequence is CAISDLRQGGDEQFF. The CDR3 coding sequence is TGTGCCATCAGTGATTTGAGGCAGGGGGGGGATGAGCAGTTCTTC.

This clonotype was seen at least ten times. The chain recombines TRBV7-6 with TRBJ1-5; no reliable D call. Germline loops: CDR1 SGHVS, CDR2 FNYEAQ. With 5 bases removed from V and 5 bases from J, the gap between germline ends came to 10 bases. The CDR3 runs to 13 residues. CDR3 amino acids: CASSLSDDQPQHF. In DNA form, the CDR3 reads TGTGCCAGCAGCCTTTCAGACGATCAGCCCCAGCATTTT.

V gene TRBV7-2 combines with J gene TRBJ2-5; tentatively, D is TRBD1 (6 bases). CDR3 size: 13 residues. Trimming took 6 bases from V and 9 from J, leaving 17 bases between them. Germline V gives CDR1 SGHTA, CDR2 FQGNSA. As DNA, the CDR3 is TGTGCCAGCAGTAACCGGGACACAGGCCCCCAGTACTTC. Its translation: CASSNRDTGPQYF.

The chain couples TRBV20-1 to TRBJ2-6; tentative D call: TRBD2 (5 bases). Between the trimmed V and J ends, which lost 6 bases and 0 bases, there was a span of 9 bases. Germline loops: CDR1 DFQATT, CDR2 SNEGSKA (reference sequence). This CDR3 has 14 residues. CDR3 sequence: CSAPRGSGANVLTF. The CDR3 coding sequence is TGCAGTGCCCCTCGGGGCTCTGGGGCCAACGTCCTGACTTTC.

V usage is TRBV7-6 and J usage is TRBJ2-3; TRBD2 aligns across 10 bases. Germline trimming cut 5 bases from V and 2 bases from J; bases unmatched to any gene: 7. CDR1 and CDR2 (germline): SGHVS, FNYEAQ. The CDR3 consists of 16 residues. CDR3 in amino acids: CASSPLSGRNTDTQYF. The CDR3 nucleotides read TGTGCCAGCAGCCCCCTTAGCGGGAGGAACACAGATACGCAGTATTTT.

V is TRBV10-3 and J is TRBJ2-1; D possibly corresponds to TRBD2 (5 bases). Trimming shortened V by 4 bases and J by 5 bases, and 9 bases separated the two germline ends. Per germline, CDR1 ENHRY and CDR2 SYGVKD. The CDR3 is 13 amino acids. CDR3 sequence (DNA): TGTGCCATCAGTGGGGAGCGCCACAATGAGCAGTTCTTC. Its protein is CAISGERHNEQFF.

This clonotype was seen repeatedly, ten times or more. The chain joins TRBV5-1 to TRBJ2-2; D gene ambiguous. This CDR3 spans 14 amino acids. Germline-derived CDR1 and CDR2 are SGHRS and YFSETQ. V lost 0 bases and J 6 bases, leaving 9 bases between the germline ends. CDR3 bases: TGCGCCAGCAGCTTGGAAGGGATATCCGGGGAGCTGTTTTTT. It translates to CASSLEGISGELFF.

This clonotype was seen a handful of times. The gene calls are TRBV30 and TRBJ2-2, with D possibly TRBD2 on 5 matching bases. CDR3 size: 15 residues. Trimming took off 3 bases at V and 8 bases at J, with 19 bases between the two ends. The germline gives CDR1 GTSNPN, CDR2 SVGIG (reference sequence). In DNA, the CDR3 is TGTGCCTGGAGGTCTTCCGGGATTGCCATGGGGGAGCTGTTTTTT. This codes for CAWRSSGIAMGELFF.

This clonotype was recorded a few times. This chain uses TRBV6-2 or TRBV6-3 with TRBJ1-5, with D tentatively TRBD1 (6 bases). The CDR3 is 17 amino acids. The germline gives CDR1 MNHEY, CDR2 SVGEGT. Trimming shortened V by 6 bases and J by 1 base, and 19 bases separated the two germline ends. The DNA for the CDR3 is TGTGCCAGCAGCCGCCCTAGGGGGGGCCAGAGCAATCAGCCCCAGCATTTT. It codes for CASSRPRGGQSNQPQHF.